This entry concerns a single TCR beta chain. Its antigen is undetermined. This entry belongs to a study of monozygotic twins with inflammatory bowel disease. The CDR3 length is 13 residues. Germline V CDR1 and CDR2: SGHTA, FQGNSA. Study-level findings and limits: Cells of different T cell subtypes could not be told apart. Repertoire similarity did not differ between concordant and discordant twins, possibly owing to limited power.

TCRdb processed the 5' RACE reads again and assigns one entry to each CDR3 protein, with no DNA. The table lists 350,000 to 400,000 distinct CDR3 sequences. Sequencing was carried out using blood. The chain joins TRBV7-2 to TRBJ2-5; the TRBD1 assignment by TCRdb is unverifiable without DNA. This receptor was obtained from a human donor with ulcerative colitis or Crohn's disease, or a healthy co-twin of an affected twin (not recorded which). The CDR3 reads CASSLTPVETQYF.